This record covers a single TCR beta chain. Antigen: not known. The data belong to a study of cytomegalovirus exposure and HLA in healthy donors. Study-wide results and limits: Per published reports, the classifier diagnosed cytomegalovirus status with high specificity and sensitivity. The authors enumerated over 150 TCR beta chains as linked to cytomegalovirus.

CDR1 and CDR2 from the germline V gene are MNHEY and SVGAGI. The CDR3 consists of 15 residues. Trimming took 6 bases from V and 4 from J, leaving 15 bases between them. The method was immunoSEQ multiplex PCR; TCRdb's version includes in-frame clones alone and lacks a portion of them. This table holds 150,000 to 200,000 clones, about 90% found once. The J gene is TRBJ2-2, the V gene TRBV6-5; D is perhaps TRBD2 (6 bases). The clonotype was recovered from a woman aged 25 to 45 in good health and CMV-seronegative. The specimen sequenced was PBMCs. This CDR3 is CASSLRRDATGELFF. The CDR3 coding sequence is TGTGCCAGCAGCCTCCGGAGGGACGCCACCGGGGAGCTGTTTTTT.